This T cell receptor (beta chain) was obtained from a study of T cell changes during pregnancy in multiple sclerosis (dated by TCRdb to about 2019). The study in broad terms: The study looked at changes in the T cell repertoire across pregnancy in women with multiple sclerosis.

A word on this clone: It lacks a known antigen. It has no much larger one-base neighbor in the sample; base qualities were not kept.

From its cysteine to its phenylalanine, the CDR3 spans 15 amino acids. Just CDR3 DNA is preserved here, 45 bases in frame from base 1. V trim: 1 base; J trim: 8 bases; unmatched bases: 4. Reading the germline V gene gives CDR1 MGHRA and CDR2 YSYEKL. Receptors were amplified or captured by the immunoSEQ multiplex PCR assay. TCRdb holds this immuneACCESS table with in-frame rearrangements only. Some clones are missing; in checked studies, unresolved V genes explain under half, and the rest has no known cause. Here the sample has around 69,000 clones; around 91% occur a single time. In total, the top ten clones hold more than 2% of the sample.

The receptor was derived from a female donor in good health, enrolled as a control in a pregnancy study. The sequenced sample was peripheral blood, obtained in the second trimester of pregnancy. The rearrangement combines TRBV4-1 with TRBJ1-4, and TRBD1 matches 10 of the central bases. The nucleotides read TGCGCCAGCAGCCAAGGCGACAGGGGGCTCGAAAAACTGTTTTTT. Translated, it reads CASSQGDRGLEKLFF.